This entry lists 24 T cell receptor beta chains sequenced from one sample in a study of blood T cell repertoires in COVID-19. Here immunoSEQ multiplex PCR was the method, and the copy in TCRdb shows in-frame clones only, minus some. The table shows 130,000 to 150,000 clones, with roughly nine tenths occurring only once. Sequencing was done on a sample of peripheral blood. The receptors originated from a man aged 18 to 30 with COVID-19, enrolled during active disease.

This clone is a singleton in its sample. The rearrangement links TRBV4-1 to TRBJ1-3, with a tentative D call TRBD1 (5 bases). There are 15 residues in the CDR3. Trimming stripped 4 bases from V and 0 bases from J, with 10 bases between. Germline V CDR1 and CDR2: MGHRA, YSYEKL. CDR3 coding DNA: TGCGCCAGCAGCCGGGGGGGTTTCTCTGGAAACACCATATATTTT. Translation: CASSRGGFSGNTIYF.

This rearrangement joins TRBV30 to TRBJ2-1; 12 bases map to TRBD2. This CDR3 spans 15 amino acids. Germline V lookup: CDR1 GTSNPN, CDR2 SVGIG (reference sequence). Germline trimming cut 4 bases from V and 7 bases from J; bases unmatched to any gene: 8. The CDR3 sequence is CAWIRLAGDWNEQFF. In DNA form, the CDR3 reads TGTGCCTGGATCCGACTAGCGGGAGATTGGAATGAGCAGTTCTTC.

The J gene is TRBJ1-2, the V gene TRBV19; TRBD1 matches 7 bases. Germline V lookup: CDR1 LNHDA, CDR2 SQIVND (reference sequence). The CDR3 is made up of 14 amino acids. V shed 0 bases and J 4 bases; nucleotides not matched to a gene: 2. Here the CDR3 reads CASSIEAGGYGYTF. CDR3 coding DNA: TGTGCCAGTAGTATAGAGGCAGGGGGCTATGGCTACACCTTC. Full variable domain (outside the CDR3, taken from reference TRBV19 and TRBJ1-2): DGGITQSPKYLFRKEGQNVTLSCEQNLNHDAMYWYRQDPGQGLRLIYYSQIVNDFQKGDIAEGYSVSREKKESFPLTVTSAQKNPTAFYLCASSIEAGGYGYTFGSGTRLTVV.

This clone occurred once. The chain links TRBV2 to TRBJ2-1, with TRBD2 identical over 14 bases. CDR3 length: 16 amino acids. CDR1 is SNHLY and CDR2 is FYNNEI in the germline V gene. The V segment lost 7 bases and the J segment 6 bases; nucleotides outside the gene matches: 8. The DNA of the CDR3 is TGTGCCAGCAAAGGTGGGACTAGCGGGAGAAGCAATGAGCAGTTCTTC. It is translated as CASKGGTSGRSNEQFF.

The chain uses TRBV9 and TRBJ2-1, with TRBD2 identical over 9 bases. Germline CDR1 is SGDLS and CDR2 is YYNGEE. J gave up 3 bases and V 4 bases, and 5 bases lay outside the gene matches. CDR3 size: 15 residues. The CDR3 protein is CASSFSGSFYNEQFF. DNA for the CDR3: TGTGCCAGCAGCTTTAGCGGGAGCTTCTACAATGAGCAGTTCTTC.

The count of this clone is one. The rearrangement uses TRBV7-6 and TRBJ1-6, with D possibly TRBD1 on 5 matching bases. V lost 7 bases and J lost 8, with 18 bases in between. Germline-derived CDR1 and CDR2 are SGHVS and FNYEAQ. The CDR3 spans 15 residues. CDR3 protein: CASTLAGDGDSPLHF. The CDR3 DNA reads as TGTGCCAGCACCCTCGCGGGGGACGGAGATTCACCCCTCCACTTT. The full variable domain, completed using reference TRBV7-6 and TRBJ1-6, is GAGVSQSPRYKVTKRGQDVALRCDPISGHVSLYWYRQALGQGPEFLTYFNYEAQQDKSGLPNDRFSAERPEGSISTLTIQRTEQRDSAMYRCASTLAGDGDSPLHFGNGTRLTVT.

The chain has TRBV12-3 or TRBV12-4 and TRBJ2-7; the D is unclear. The length of the CDR3 is 13 residues. Deletions cut 5 bases from V and 1 base from J, with 9 bases between. In DNA form, the CDR3 reads TGTGCCAGCAGTACCGACAAGTCCTACGAGCAGTACTTC. Its protein product is CASSTDKSYEQYF.

The CDR3 nucleotides read TGTGCCAGCTCACCTCTGACAGGGCTCACAGATACGCAGTATTTT. Amino acid sequence: CASSPLTGLTDTQYF. The rearrangement links TRBV18 to TRBJ2-3; the match to TRBD1 covers 7 bases. V gave up 3 bases and J gave up 2 bases; unmatched junction bases: 5. Germline lookup yields CDR1 KGHSH and CDR2 LQKENI. This CDR3 has 15 amino acids. The full variable domain, its missing parts supplied by reference TRBV18 and TRBJ2-3, is NAGVMQNPRHLVRRRGQEARLRCSPMKGHSHVYWYRQLPEEGLKFMVYLQKENIIDESGMPKERFSAEFPKEGPSILRIQQVVRGDSAAYFCASSPLTGLTDTQYFGPGTRLTVL.

The CDR3: CASSQDPAGGAVDTQYF. CDR3 nucleotides: TGCGCCAGCAGCCAAGATCCCGCAGGGGGCGCGGTAGATACGCAGTATTTT. The chain employs TRBV4-3 and TRBJ2-3; 8 bases are shared with TRBD1. This CDR3 contains 17 residues. Per the germline V gene, CDR1 is LGHNA and CDR2 is YSLEER. The V gene end was trimmed by 0 bases and the J gene end by 5 bases; junction bases not matched to a gene: 10.

This chain joins TRBV27 and TRBJ2-3; 7 positions agree with TRBD1. The J segment lost 3 bases and the V segment lost 3 bases, leaving 6 bases of the junction unmatched. CDR1 MNHEY and CDR2 SMNVEV come from the germline V gene (reference sequence). The CDR3 is made up of 15 amino acids. The CDR3 sequence is CASSLGPGGTDTQYF. The CDR3 DNA sequence: TGTGCCAGCAGTTTGGGGCCAGGGGGAACAGATACGCAGTATTTT.

V gene TRBV9 combines with J gene TRBJ2-1; 8 nucleotides line up with TRBD1. V shed 4 bases and J 5 bases; nucleotides not matched to a gene: 5. Germline lookup yields CDR1 SGDLS and CDR2 YYNGEE. The CDR3 totals 14 residues. Here the CDR3 reads CASSKKTGDNEQFF. In nucleotides, the CDR3 is TGTGCCAGCAGCAAAAAGACAGGGGACAATGAGCAGTTCTTC. Together with reference TRBV9 and TRBJ2-1, the CDR3 gives the full variable domain: DSGVTQTPKHLITATGQRVTLRCSPRSGDLSVYWYQQSLDQGLQFLIQYYNGEERAKGNILERFSAQQFPDLHSELNLSSLELGDSALYFCASSKKTGDNEQFFGPGTRLTVL.

The V and J genes are TRBV27 and TRBJ1-6; maybe TRBD1 (5 bases). There are 16 residues in the CDR3. In germline, CDR1 is MNHEY, CDR2 SMNVEV (reference sequence). The V and J ends lost 5 bases and 0 bases respectively, with 11 bases between them. CDR3 in amino acids: CASSPGGSSYNSPLHF. The CDR3, as DNA: TGTGCCAGCAGTCCCGGGGGGAGCTCCTATAATTCACCCCTCCACTTT.

This sequence joins TRBV5-5 and TRBJ2-1, with no clear D. The V end lost 1 base, the J end lost 5 bases, and 4 bases lay between the germline ends. This CDR3 has 12 residues. Germline V CDR1 and CDR2: SGHKS, YYEKEE (reference sequence). CDR3 sequence reads: CASSLYNNEQFF. The DNA for the CDR3 is TGTGCCAGCAGCTTGTATAACAATGAGCAGTTCTTC.

This chain links TRBV10-1 with TRBJ2-1, with 10 bases lining up with TRBD2. Germline values: CDR1 WNHNN, CDR2 SYGVQD (reference sequence). The ends lost 0 bases at V and 2 bases at J; junction bases unmatched: 13. The CDR3 sequence is 20 residues long. CDR3 in amino acids: CASSESPGLAENIPYNEQFF. The DNA for the CDR3 is TGCGCCAGCAGTGAGTCCCCCGGACTAGCGGAAAATATCCCCTACAATGAGCAGTTCTTC.

In the case of this clone: A junction boundary mismatches the germline segment, possibly from a read error. The chain joins TRBV6-6 to TRBJ2-1; possible D gene TRBD1, 8 bases. Germline V gives CDR1 MNHNY, CDR2 SVGAGI (reference sequence). The CDR3 has 12 residues. The CDR3 spells CASSYPTGGVVF. As DNA, the CDR3 is TGTGCCAGCAGTTACCCAACAGGGGGGGTGGTCTTC.

Comment on this clone: At one end, the junction sequence differs from germline, possibly due to a read error. The chain couples TRBV11-2 to TRBJ2-7, with 8 bases matching TRBD2. Germline V gives CDR1 SGHAT, CDR2 FQNNGV. This CDR3 region has 13 residues. CDR3 residues: CASSLGREAHLNF. The CDR3 DNA sequence: TGTGCCAGCAGCTTAGGGCGGGAGGCCCACTTGAACTTC.

This clone was recorded once. The rearrangement links TRBV2 to TRBJ2-2; D might be TRBD1 (6 bases). The V gene's germline CDR1 is SNHLY and CDR2 FYNNEI. The V gene lost 0 bases and the J gene lost 7 bases, with 12 bases spanning the gap. CDR3 length: 15 amino acids. CDR3 sequence reads: CASSEASGAGGELFF. The CDR3 DNA follows: TGTGCCAGCAGTGAAGCTTCAGGGGCTGGCGGGGAGCTGTTTTTT.

The V call is TRBV4-3, the J call TRBJ2-6; 7 bases fit TRBD1. V shed 4 bases, J shed 0 bases, and the junction held 3 bases outside the gene matches. Germline V CDR1 and CDR2: LGHNA, YSLEER. The CDR3 totals 16 residues. The CDR3 sequence: CASSRGQASGANVLTF. The CDR3 DNA follows: TGCGCCAGCAGCCGTGGACAGGCCTCTGGGGCCAACGTCCTGACTTTC.

V gene TRBV6-5 combines with J gene TRBJ2-3; 8 positions agree with TRBD2. The CDR3 is 14 amino acids. Germline CDR1 MNHEY, CDR2 SVGAGI. Trimming took 7 bases from V and 4 from J; bases not matched to a gene: 7. The CDR3 spells CASTLAGGADTQYF. CDR3 coding DNA: TGTGCCAGCACGCTAGCGGGCGGGGCAGATACGCAGTATTTT.

This chain connects TRBV5-1 to TRBJ2-3, with no clear D. The CDR3 is made up of 16 amino acids. Trimming pared 0 bases from V and 2 bases from J, leaving 13 bases between. Germline CDR1 and CDR2: SGHRS and YFSETQ. The CDR3 region is CASSLASGQVTDTQYF. In DNA form, the CDR3 reads TGCGCCAGCAGCTTGGCCTCCGGCCAGGTCACAGATACGCAGTATTTT.

The chain links TRBV7-9 to TRBJ1-3; 8 bases line up with TRBD1. From germline, CDR1 is SEHNR and CDR2 FQNEAQ (reference sequence). V shed 8 bases and J 4 bases; nucleotides not matched to a gene: 4. The CDR3 loop spans 13 amino acids. As DNA, the CDR3 is TGTGCCAGCGCCCCAGGGGGCGGAAACACCATATATTTT. This encodes CASAPGGGNTIYF.

V gene TRBV6-5 combines with J gene TRBJ2-1, with D possibly matching TRBD1 (5 bases). Germline assignment: CDR1 MNHEY and CDR2 SVGAGI. The V end lost 5 bases, the J end lost 4 bases, and 15 bases lay between the germline ends. The CDR3 covers 15 residues. The CDR3 DNA reads as TGTGCCAGCAGTACCCTCCCAGGGTTGTACAATGAGCAGTTCTTC. It codes for CASSTLPGLYNEQFF.

The rearrangement uses TRBV4-1 and TRBJ2-1; 12 nucleotides agree with TRBD2. This CDR3 has 17 residues. J lost 3 bases, V lost 4 bases, and 7 bases had no gene match. From germline, CDR1 is MGHRA and CDR2 YSYEKL. The CDR3 spells CASSLGLAGKLYNEQFF. The CDR3 DNA sequence: TGCGCCAGCAGCCTTGGACTAGCGGGAAAGCTCTACAATGAGCAGTTCTTC.

This chain links TRBV20-1 with TRBJ2-2; no clear D. The CDR3 has 11 residues. Trimming removed 4 bases at V and 7 bases at J, with 7 bases between. Germline CDR1 DFQATT, CDR2 SNEGSKA (reference sequence). In nucleotides, the CDR3 is TGCAGTGCTACAGGTGGCGGGGAGCTGTTTTTT. The encoded protein is CSATGGGELFF.